Listed here is a single T cell receptor beta chain. A single count supports this clone. What this receptor recognizes is not known. Base qualities were left out, and no much larger clone turns up one base away. The record originates from a study of blood T cell repertoires in COVID-19 (dated by TCRdb to the early 2020s). Notes on the research overall: The collaborator samples originated in the United States, Italy and Spain and spanned the acute and convalescent phases of COVID-19. Samples were obtained from the ongoing ImmuneRACE study (first 160 participants) and from about 1,300 subjects provided by 6 global collaborators. The repertoires were released in a freely available public database meant as a resource for research on the immune response to SARS-CoV-2. A de-identified subject ID, COVID-19 status, age in years and sex were almost always included in the sample metadata. HLA class I and class II types, where available, came from metadata supplied by the sample provider rather than from assay-based typing. The material from the prospective study consisted of cDNA or gDNA derived from T cells, B-cell-depleted T cells, or PBMCs. Subjects who had been exposed to COVID-19, were actively infected with it, or had recovered from it provided the deeply sampled blood TCRbeta repertoires that made up the dataset. The paper's findings and limits, for the study overall: The amount of clinical and demographic metadata varied by source and participant and was provided uncurated.

TCRbeta CDR3 regions were amplified from genomic DNA using the immunoSEQ Assay, a bias-controlled multiplex PCR. In the authors' own workflow: The number of nucleated cells in each sample was estimated by amplification of reference gene primers within the assay. To quantify the absolute abundance of each unique TCRbeta CDR3 rearrangement, sequence reads were collapsed and filtered. For each sample, productive Simpson clonality was calculated as the square root of Simpson's diversity index over productive rearrangements. In its TCRdb copy, this immuneACCESS table keeps in-frame sequences only and misses some clones. Where compared with another copy, unresolved V genes explain less than half of these, and the others have no known cause. For V, J and clone size, that table is used; D and trimming come from the DNA. The sample table shows about 120,000 clones, and under 85% are seen once. Clones ranked in the top ten supply about 10% of the sample.

Collaborating institutions collected whole blood in K2EDTA tubes following their own protocols. For TCRbeta analysis, collaborators shipped samples in one of three forms: frozen whole blood, isolated PBMCs, or DNA extracted from either of those sample types. The sequencing sample was made of peripheral blood. The TCR was taken from a man aged 55-75 years with acute or convalescent COVID-19.

Read as DNA, the sequence is TGCGCCAGCAGCCCGGGGACAGCCCAAGCCCGGGATTATAATTCACCCCTCCACTTT. This yields the protein CASSPGTAQARDYNSPLHF. The chain employs TRBV4-1 and TRBJ1-6, and TRBD1 matches 7 of the central bases. Relative to germline, V is missing 4 bases and J is missing 4 bases, with 16 bases of the junction outside any gene match. The germline V gene yields MGHRA for CDR1 and YSYEKL for CDR2. Spanning cysteine to phenylalanine, the CDR3 consists of 19 amino acids. Just CDR3 DNA is preserved here, 57 bases in frame from base 1.